Listed below are T cell receptor beta chains from one sample, sequenced in a study of T cells after yellow fever vaccination. TCRdb passed the 5' RACE reads through MiXCR, listing each CDR3 protein once. The table lists 280,000 or so distinct CDR3 sequences, approximately 8% of them singletons. Sequences were derived from CD4+ T cells sorted from PBMCs, sampled 5 days after the yellow fever booster vaccination. The source of these receptors is a man younger than 30 who received the YFV17D yellow fever vaccine. Each CDR3 is given with its conserved first and last residue. Each record gives: J gene, V gene, D gene, clone size, CDR3 protein, CDR3 DNA. The D gene is left open where the match is weak. Only part of the rows carry a size: once, few, many, or a class if the clone is expanded.

J: TRBJ1-1; V: TRBV11-3; D: NA; size: few; CDR3: CASSFRGEEAFF; DNA: TGTGCCAGCAGCTTCAGGGGCGAAGAAGCTTTCTTT
J: TRBJ2-6; V: TRBV5-5; D: NA; size: NA; CDR3: CASTLLSGANVLTF; DNA: TGTGCCAGCACCTTGCTCTCGGGGGCCAACGTCCTGACTTTC
J: TRBJ1-2; V: TRBV2; D: NA; size: NA; CDR3: CASWGNGYTF; DNA: TGTGCCAGCTGGGGGAATGGCTACACCTTC
J: TRBJ1-2; V: TRBV7-9; D: NA; size: few; CDR3: CASSLASWASDYGYTF; DNA: TGTGCCAGCAGCTTAGCAAGTTGGGCGTCGGACTATGGCTACACCTTC
J: TRBJ1-2; V: TRBV7-9; D: NA; size: NA; CDR3: CASSLDTSGAGYTF; DNA: TGTGCCAGCAGCTTAGACACTTCGGGCGCGGGCTACACCTTC
J: TRBJ2-7; V: TRBV4-1; D: NA; size: few; CDR3: CASSIRVPYEQYF; DNA: TGCGCCAGCAGCATCCGGGTCCCCTACGAGCAGTACTTC
J: TRBJ2-5; V: TRBV6-5; D: TRBD1; size: NA; CDR3: CASSYSGTVQETQYF; DNA: TGTGCCAGCAGTTACTCGGGGACAGTTCAAGAGACCCAGTACTTC
J: TRBJ2-5; V: TRBV7-7; D: NA; size: few; CDR3: CASSLRQEGTQYF; DNA: TGTGCCAGCAGCCTTAGACAGGAGGGGACCCAGTACTTC
J: TRBJ2-1; V: TRBV4-3; D: NA; size: many; CDR3: CASSPQGALNEQFF; DNA: TGCGCCAGCAGCCCTCAAGGGGCCCTTAATGAGCAGTTCTTC
J: TRBJ2-2; V: TRBV11-3; D: TRBD1; size: NA; CDR3: CASSKIGQVSGGELFF; DNA: TGTGCCAGCAGCAAAATTGGACAGGTTTCGGGCGGGGAGCTGTTTTTT
J: TRBJ2-3; V: TRBV7-2; D: TRBD2; size: NA; CDR3: CASSHTSEGDTQYF; DNA: TGTGCCAGCAGTCATACTAGCGAGGGAGATACGCAGTATTTT
J: TRBJ2-5; V: TRBV12-3/TRBV12-4; D: NA; size: many; CDR3: CASSKDRETQYF; DNA: TGTGCCAGCAGTAAAGACAGAGAGACCCAGTACTTC
J: TRBJ2-7; V: TRBV25-1; D: NA; size: few; CDR3: CASSERVPPYEQYF; DNA: TGTGCCAGCAGTGAACGGGTCCCACCCTACGAGCAGTACTTC
J: TRBJ2-7; V: TRBV14; D: TRBD2; size: NA; CDR3: CASSPTTSGGEQYF; DNA: TGTGCCAGCAGCCCTACGACTAGCGGGGGCGAGCAGTACTTC
J: TRBJ2-5; V: TRBV19; D: NA; size: NA; CDR3: CASTAGTVKETQYF; DNA: TGTGCCAGTACCGCCGGGACCGTAAAAGAGACCCAGTACTTC
J: TRBJ1-1; V: TRBV6-2/TRBV6-3; D: NA; size: few; CDR3: CASIDSGNTEAFF; DNA: TGTGCCAGCATCGATTCGGGGAACACTGAAGCTTTCTTT
J: TRBJ2-7; V: TRBV6-1; D: TRBD2; size: NA; CDR3: CASRGGWANYEQYF; DNA: TGTGCCAGCAGGGGAGGGTGGGCAAACTACGAGCAGTACTTC
J: TRBJ2-1; V: TRBV20-1; D: NA; size: NA; CDR3: CSARDPSEEVYEQFF; DNA: TGCAGTGCTAGAGACCCTAGCGAGGAGGTCTATGAGCAGTTCTTC
J: TRBJ2-4; V: TRBV29-1; D: TRBD1; size: many; CDR3: CSVGQGAISDIQYF; DNA: TGCAGCGTCGGACAGGGGGCTATTAGCGACATTCAGTACTTC
J: TRBJ1-2; V: TRBV29-1; D: TRBD1; size: NA; CDR3: CSAGTGGYTF; DNA: TGCAGCGCTGGGACAGGGGGCTACACCTTC
J: TRBJ2-3; V: TRBV7-2; D: TRBD2; size: few; CDR3: CASSLGFGSGGRRATQYF; DNA: TGTGCCAGCAGCTTAGGCTTTGGGAGCGGGGGAAGGCGGGCTACGCAGTATTTT
J: TRBJ2-1; V: TRBV9; D: TRBD1; size: few; CDR3: CASSVQGAGNEQFF; DNA: TGTGCCAGCAGCGTACAGGGGGCGGGGAATGAGCAGTTCTTC